These 24 T cell receptor beta chains originate from one sample sequenced in a study of CD8+CD57+ T cells in acquired aplastic anemia. Using genomic DNA as the template, TCR beta VDJ and CDR3 profiling was carried out. TCRdb ran MiXCR on the reads and lists one entry per CDR3 protein. The data show around 180,000 distinct CDR3 sequences, under 75% seen once. The sample was sorted CD4+, CD8+, or CD8+CD57+ T cells (not recorded which) from PBMCs. The receptors derive from a human donor in good health.

The chain carries TRBV7-6 and TRBJ2-3, with TRBD2 identical over 11 bases. The CDR3 spans 18 residues. Trimming at V came to 2 bases and at J to 4 bases, leaving 11 bases not matched to a gene. Per the germline V gene, CDR1 is SGHVS and CDR2 is FNYEAQ. CDR3 amino acids: CASSLLGLAVQPADTQYF. DNA for the CDR3: TGTGCCAGCAGCTTATTGGGACTAGCGGTCCAGCCCGCAGATACGCAGTATTTT.

The rearrangement uses TRBV15 and TRBJ2-2; D might be TRBD1 or TRBD2, each matching 6 bases. In germline, CDR1 is LNHNV, CDR2 YYDKDF (reference sequence). The CDR3 is 15 residues long. Trimming stripped 5 bases from V and 1 base from J, with 11 bases between. The CDR3 DNA reads as TGTGCCACCAGCGCCGGGGGCTTGAACACCGGGGAGCTGTTTTTT. Amino acids: CATSAGGLNTGELFF.

V is TRBV19 and J is TRBJ1-5; D ambiguous. The germline V gene has CDR1 LNHDA and CDR2 SQIVND (reference sequence). The V and J ends lost 1 base and 2 bases respectively, with 12 bases between them. The CDR3 has 16 amino acids. This CDR3 is CASSIGAGGGNQPQHF. DNA for the CDR3: TGTGCCAGTAGTATAGGGGCTGGCGGAGGCAATCAGCCCCAGCATTTT.

In its sample, this clonotype was seen many times. V and J are TRBV4-2 and TRBJ2-2; no firm D call. The CDR3 runs 15 residues. Per the germline V gene, CDR1 is LGHNA and CDR2 is YNFKEQ. The germline V and J ends were trimmed by 0 bases and 1 base, with 6 bases remaining between them. The CDR3 sequence is CASSQDFGNTGELFF. CDR3 coding DNA: TGTGCCAGCAGCCAAGATTTCGGGAACACCGGGGAGCTGTTTTTT.

This chain links TRBV6-1 with TRBJ2-7, with D unclear. Trimming stripped 6 bases from V and 0 bases from J, with 9 bases between. Germline CDR1 is MNHNS and CDR2 is SASEGT. The CDR3 totals 13 residues. This chain's CDR3 is CASRTPSSYEQYF. The CDR3 coding sequence is TGTGCCAGCAGGACCCCAAGCTCCTACGAGCAGTACTTC.

Remarks on this clonotype: The junction shows a germline mismatch at one end, possibly a read error. The chain couples TRBV5-6 to TRBJ2-2; 9 positions agree with TRBD2. The length of the CDR3 is 15 residues. Germline V gene lookup returns CDR1 SGHDT and CDR2 YYEEEE. In DNA form, the CDR3 reads TGTGCCAGCAGCACCGGGCGGGGGGGCACCGGGGAGCTGTTGTTT. Encoded protein: CASSTGRGGTGELLF.

The genes are TRBV2 and TRBJ2-7, with TRBD1 identical over 9 bases. The CDR3 runs 13 residues. The germline CDR1 and CDR2 sequences are SNHLY and FYNNEI. With 4 bases clipped from V and 6 bases from J, the junction kept 4 bases outside the gene matches. The CDR3 DNA follows: TGTGCCAGCAGTGCTACAGGGGGCGGCGAGCAGTACTTC. Amino acid sequence: CASSATGGGEQYF. Based on the CDR3 plus reference TRBV2 and TRBJ2-7, the full variable domain is EPEVTQTPSHQVTQMGQEVILRCVPISNHLYFYWYRQILGQKVEFLVSFYNNEISEKSEIFDDQFSVERPDGSNFTLKIRSTKLEDSAMYFCASSATGGGEQYFGPGTRLTVT.

V is TRBV7-3 and J is TRBJ2-1, with D possibly being TRBD2 (5 bases). The CDR3 contains 16 residues. In germline, CDR1 is SGHTA, CDR2 FQGTGA. V lost 0 bases, J lost 0 bases, and 9 bases lay in between. The DNA for the CDR3 is TGTGCCAGCAGCTTAACATCCGGGGTCTCCTACAATGAGCAGTTCTTC. It is translated as CASSLTSGVSYNEQFF.

This clonotype was counted once. This chain links TRBV7-8 with TRBJ2-7; 7 bases are a match to TRBD1. The CDR3 totals 13 residues. The junction had 3 bases not matched to a gene; V was cut back by 5 bases and J by 2 bases. Germline CDR1 SGHVS, CDR2 FQNEAQ. For the CDR3, the DNA is TGTGCCAGCAGCACCCAGGGGGCCTACGAGCAGTACTTC. Amino acids: CASSTQGAYEQYF.

The V gene is TRBV6-1, the J gene TRBJ2-2; D assignment may be TRBD1 or TRBD2 (5 bases each). This CDR3 spans 15 amino acids. Between the trimmed V and J ends, which lost 4 bases and 3 bases, there was a span of 12 bases. Germline CDR1 reads MNHNS; CDR2 reads SASEGT. The CDR3 loop reads CASSGRDGYTGELFF. As DNA, the CDR3 is TGTGCCAGCAGTGGCCGGGACGGATACACCGGGGAGCTGTTTTTT.

This clonotype was observed a handful of times. V usage is TRBV7-8 and J usage is TRBJ2-1, with 9 positions matching TRBD2. With 1 base clipped from V and 3 bases from J, the junction kept 7 bases outside the gene matches. Per germline, CDR1 SGHVS and CDR2 FQNEAQ. The CDR3 totals 17 residues. DNA of the CDR3: TGTGCCAGCAGCTTAGGTAGCGGGAGTTTGATCTACAATGAGCAGTTCTTC. It codes for CASSLGSGSLIYNEQFF. The full variable domain, with the rest looked up from reference TRBV7-8 and TRBJ2-1, is GAGVSQSPRYKVAKRGQDVALRCDPISGHVSLFWYQQALGQGPEFLTYFQNEAQLDKSGLPSDRFFAERPEGSVSTLKIQRTQQEDSAVYLCASSLGSGSLIYNEQFFGPGTRLTVL.

This clonotype was counted a few times. The chain employs TRBV20-1 and TRBJ2-3, with D possibly TRBD1 on 5 matching bases. The V gene's germline CDR1 is DFQATT and CDR2 SNEGSKA (reference sequence). This CDR3 comprises 12 residues. V was clipped by 3 bases and J by 2 bases, with 6 bases between them. Here the CDR3 DNA reads TGCAGTGCTAGGACAGTCACAGATACGCAGTATTTT. Protein product: CSARTVTDTQYF.

As DNA, the CDR3 is TGCAGTGCTAGTCCAGAGACCCAGTACTTC. The encoded protein is CSASPETQYF. The chain employs TRBV20-1 and TRBJ2-5; D is uncertain. CDR3 length equals 10 residues. The V end lost 3 bases, the J end lost 4 bases, and 3 bases lay between the germline ends. Germline values: CDR1 DFQATT, CDR2 SNEGSKA (reference sequence).

The genes are TRBV12-3 or TRBV12-4 and TRBJ1-5; D remains ambiguous. This CDR3 is 12 amino acids long. V lost 0 bases and J lost 10, with 7 bases in between. The CDR3 sequence is CASSLAVGPQHF. For the CDR3, the DNA is TGTGCCAGCAGTTTAGCGGTTGGTCCCCAGCATTTT.

V gene TRBV10-2 combines with J gene TRBJ2-1; maybe TRBD2 (5 bases). The CDR3 runs to 14 residues. Trimming cost V 2 bases and J 6 bases, with 11 bases left between them. Germline V gene sequence: CDR1 WSHSY, CDR2 SAAADI. CDR3 in amino acids: CASSESTEGNEQFF. The CDR3 DNA is TGCGCCAGCAGTGAGAGCACAGAGGGCAATGAGCAGTTCTTC.

V is TRBV24-1 and J is TRBJ1-1; a possible D gene is TRBD1 (5 bases). This CDR3 has 13 residues. The germline V gene encodes CDR1 KGHDR and CDR2 SFDVKD. With 4 bases removed from V and 1 base from J, the gap between germline ends came to 6 bases. CDR3 nucleotides: TGTGCCACCAGTGAGGGGACGAACACTGAAGCTTTCTTT. Residues: CATSEGTNTEAFF.

Notes on this clonotype: The junction does not match germline at one end; this may be a read error. The chain couples TRBV9 to TRBJ2-7, with D tentatively TRBD1 (6 bases). The CDR3 has 13 residues. Germline CDR1 SGDLS, CDR2 YYNGEE. CDR3 nucleotide sequence: TGCGCCAGCAGCGGACAGAGCTCCTACGAGCAGTACTTC. It codes for CASSGQSSYEQYF.

The V call is TRBV20-1, the J call TRBJ1-2; D is possibly TRBD1 (5 bases). The germline V and J ends were trimmed by 2 bases and 5 bases, with 12 bases remaining between them. The CDR3 totals 13 residues. Germline V gene lookup returns CDR1 DFQATT and CDR2 SNEGSKA (reference sequence). The CDR3 DNA sequence: TGCAGTGCTAGATCCCCCGGGGGGTATGGCTACACCTTC. This sequence encodes CSARSPGGYGYTF.

This chain links TRBV2 with TRBJ2-5, with TRBD1 as a possible D gene (5 bases). Matching the DNA end better, TRBJ2-7 makes the J call doubtful. Germline V gives CDR1 SNHLY, CDR2 FYNNEI. The CDR3 is 13 residues long. The CDR3 DNA follows: TGTGCCAGCAGTGTGGGGCCTACCTACGAGCAGTACTTC. This sequence encodes CASSVGPTYEQYF.

The CDR3 sequence: CSASARGGGRLDEQYF. The CDR3 nucleotides read TGCAGTGCTAGTGCGAGGGGGGGCGGGAGACTCGACGAGCAGTACTTC. V gene TRBV20-1 combines with J gene TRBJ2-7; a weak D match, TRBD2 (7 bases). The CDR3 has 16 residues. Germline V gives CDR1 DFQATT, CDR2 SNEGSKA (reference sequence). The V gene lost 3 bases and the J gene lost 5 bases, with 23 bases spanning the gap.

This clonotype was recorded a few times. The chain joins TRBV5-6 to TRBJ2-3; TRBD2 agrees at 10 bases. The V and J ends lost 3 bases and 1 base, in that order; junction bases with no gene match: 2. This CDR3 spans 15 amino acids. CDR1 and CDR2 (germline): SGHDT, YYEEEE. The DNA of the CDR3 is TGTGCCAGCAGCTACGGGACTAGCGGCACAGATACGCAGTATTTT. Translated, it gives CASSYGTSGTDTQYF.

The chain links TRBV24-1 to TRBJ1-5; D gene unclear. CDR1 is KGHDR, CDR2 SFDVKD, per germline. The V end was cut by 5 bases, the J end by 1 base, with 8 bases between. CDR3 length: 14 amino acids. CDR3 sequence: CATSGTESNQPQHF. The CDR3, as DNA: TGTGCCACCAGTGGCACAGAGAGCAATCAGCCCCAGCATTTT.

The chain links TRBV27 to TRBJ1-6, with D hard to call. The V gene lost 1 base and the J gene lost 10 bases, with 29 bases spanning the gap. The germline V gene has CDR1 MNHEY and CDR2 SMNVEV (reference sequence). This CDR3 contains 20 residues. CDR3 residues: CASSLYGPLDPGGFGSPLHF. The CDR3 DNA reads TGTGCCAGCAGTTTATACGGCCCTCTGGATCCCGGCGGGTTTGGGTCACCCCTCCACTTT.

The chain is built from TRBV10-3 and TRBJ1-2, with D perhaps TRBD1 (5 bases). The CDR3 loop spans 13 amino acids. V was shortened by 7 bases and J by 4 bases, with 13 bases between the two germline ends. Germline V gene data show CDR1 as ENHRY and CDR2 as SYGVKD. CDR3 DNA sequence: TGTGCCATCACCAGGGAGAGGGGCTATGGCTACACCTTC. Protein: CAITRERGYGYTF.